These T cell receptor beta chains were read from a single sample in a study of human T cells and chemical hapten exposure. TCRdb called the RACE reads again in MiXCR, with one record for every CDR3 protein. The sample records some 400,000 distinct CDR3 sequences, roughly 5.3% being singletons. Material: whole blood, obtained in connection with sensitization to the hapten diphenylcyclopropenone (DPC). The origin of the receptors is a woman aged 45-59 years with alopecia areata. Some clones in this sample may be carry-over from other donors' samples. Each CDR3 is given with its conserved first and last residue. The D gene is left open where the match is weak. Size is omitted from some rows. Given values are once, few, many or a class for expanded clones.

j_call cdr3_length clone_size d_call v_call cdr3_nt cdr3_aa
TRBJ1-1 14 . . TRBV20-1 TGCAGTGGAGTCCCGCCCAGACTGAACACTGAAGCTTTCTTT CSGVPPRLNTEAFF
TRBJ1-1 14 . . TRBV3-1 TGTGCCAGCAGAGGGAGGGACGAGGGCACTGAAGCTTTCTTT CASRGRDEGTEAFF
TRBJ1-1 12 . . TRBV20-1 TGCAGCCCCATGGTCCTGAACACTGAAGCTTTCTTT CSPMVLNTEAFF
TRBJ1-1 12 many TRBD1 TRBV27 TGTGCCAGCAGTTTCCCCAGGGGGCAAGCTTTCTTT CASSFPRGQAFF
TRBJ2-1 16 . TRBD2 TRBV7-9 TGTGCCAGCAGCCTAAGGAGGACTAGCGGATACAATGAGCAGTTCTTC CASSLRRTSGYNEQFF
TRBJ2-5 18 many . TRBV4-2 TGTGCCAGCAGCCTCGAAGGGAGTGCGGCGCCCCACCAAGAGACCCAGTACTTC CASSLEGSAAPHQETQYF
TRBJ1-1 14 many . TRBV5-6 TGTGCCAGCAGCTTAGGGCGTACGCCGACTGAAGCTTTCTTT CASSLGRTPTEAFF
TRBJ2-5 11 many . TRBV7-2 TGTGCCAGCAGCTTATCGGAGACCCAGTACTTC CASSLSETQYF
TRBJ2-4 17 . TRBD1 TRBV12-3/TRBV12-4 TGTGCCAGCAGTTTGTGGGGACAGGGTACAGCCAAAAACATTCAGTACTTC CASSLWGQGTAKNIQYF
TRBJ2-3 15 few TRBD1 TRBV5-6 TGTGCCAGCACCCCAGGGACAGGGGTTCCAGATACGCAGTATTTT CASTPGTGVPDTQYF
TRBJ2-5 14 few . TRBV12-3/TRBV12-4 TGTGCCAGCAGTTTATCGGGTAATCAAGAGACCCAGTACTTC CASSLSGNQETQYF
TRBJ1-1 18 few . TRBV7-9 TGTGCCAGCACCCCGGAAGTAGGGGTAAGCGGAGATGACACTGAAGCTTTCTTT CASTPEVGVSGDDTEAFF
TRBJ1-6 17 . TRBD1 TRBV20-1 TGCAGTGCTAGGCCAGGGACAGGGAACTTCTATAATTCACCCCTCCACTTT CSARPGTGNFYNSPLHF
TRBJ2-5 17 few TRBD2 TRBV28 TGTGCCAGCGGCCCGGGACTAGCGGGGATTAATCAAGAGACCCAGTACTTC CASGPGLAGINQETQYF